The T cell receptor beta chain under discussion was sequenced for a study of Ad26.COV2.S vaccination and SARS-CoV-2 variants. Treatment in this sample: 15 to 20 received Ad26.COV2.S at low or high dose, single or two shots; roughly five received placebo; per-sample allocation not given. Samples were taken on day 63 after the first vaccine or placebo injection. Libraries were prepared by immunoSEQ multiplex PCR; TCRdb keeps only in-frame clonotypes and omits some of them. The sample lists roughly 350,000 clones; roughly 87% were seen once. The specimen was peripheral blood, collected in a trial of Ad26.COV2.S vaccine versus placebo. The clonotype comes from a person between 18 and 65 years old who received the Ad26.COV2.S COVID-19 vaccine or a placebo.

CDR3 nucleotides: TGTGCCAGCAGCTTGACAGGGGTCGGTCAGCCCCAGCATTTT. Protein product: CASSLTGVGQPQHF. The chain uses TRBV11-1 and TRBJ1-5; 8 nucleotides line up with TRBD1. The CDR3 runs 14 residues. The V segment lost 3 bases and the J segment 6 bases; nucleotides outside the gene matches: 4. Germline V CDR1 and CDR2: SGHAT, FQDESV (reference sequence).